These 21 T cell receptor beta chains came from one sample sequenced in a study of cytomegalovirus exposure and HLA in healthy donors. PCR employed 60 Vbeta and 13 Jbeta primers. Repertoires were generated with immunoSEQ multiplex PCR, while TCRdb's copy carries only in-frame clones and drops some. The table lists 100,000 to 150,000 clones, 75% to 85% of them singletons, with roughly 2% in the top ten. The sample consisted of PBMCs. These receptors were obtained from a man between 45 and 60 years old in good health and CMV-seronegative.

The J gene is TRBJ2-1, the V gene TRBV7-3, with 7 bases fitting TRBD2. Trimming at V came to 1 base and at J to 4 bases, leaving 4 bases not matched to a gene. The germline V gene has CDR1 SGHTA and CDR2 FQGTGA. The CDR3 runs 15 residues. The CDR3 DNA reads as TGTGCCAGCAGCTTAAAGGGCGGGGGATACAATGAGCAGTTCTTC. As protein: CASSLKGGGYNEQFF.

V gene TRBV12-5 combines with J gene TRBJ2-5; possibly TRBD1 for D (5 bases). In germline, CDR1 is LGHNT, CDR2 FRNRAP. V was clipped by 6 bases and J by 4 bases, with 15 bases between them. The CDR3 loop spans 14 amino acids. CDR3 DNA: TGTGCTAGTGGCCCCGGACACTCGGGAGAGACCCAGTACTTC. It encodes CASGPGHSGETQYF.

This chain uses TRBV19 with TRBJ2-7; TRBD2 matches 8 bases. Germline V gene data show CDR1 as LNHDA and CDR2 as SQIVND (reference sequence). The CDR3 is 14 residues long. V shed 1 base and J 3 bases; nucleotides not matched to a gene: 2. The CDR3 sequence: CASSIAGGDYEQYF. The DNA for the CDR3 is TGTGCCAGTAGTATAGCCGGGGGGGACTACGAGCAGTACTTC.

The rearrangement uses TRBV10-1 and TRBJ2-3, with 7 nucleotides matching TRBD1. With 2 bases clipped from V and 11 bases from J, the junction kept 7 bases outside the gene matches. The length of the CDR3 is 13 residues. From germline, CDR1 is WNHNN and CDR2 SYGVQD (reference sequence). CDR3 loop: CASSEGTEGKQYF. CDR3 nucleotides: TGCGCCAGCAGTGAGGGGACAGAGGGAAAGCAGTATTTT.

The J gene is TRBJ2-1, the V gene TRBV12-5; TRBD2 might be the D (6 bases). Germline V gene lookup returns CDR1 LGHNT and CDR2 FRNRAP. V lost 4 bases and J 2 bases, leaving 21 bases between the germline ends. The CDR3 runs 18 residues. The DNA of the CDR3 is TGTGCTAGTGGTTCGGGGGTCGGGCCGCCTTCGCCCTACAATGAGCAGTTCTTC. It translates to CASGSGVGPPSPYNEQFF. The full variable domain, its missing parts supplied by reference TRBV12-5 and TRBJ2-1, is DARVTQTPRHKVTEMGQEVTMRCQPILGHNTVFWYRQTMMQGLELLAYFRNRAPLDDSGMPKDRFSAEMPDATLATLKIQPSEPRDSAVYFCASGSGVGPPSPYNEQFFGPGTRLTVL.

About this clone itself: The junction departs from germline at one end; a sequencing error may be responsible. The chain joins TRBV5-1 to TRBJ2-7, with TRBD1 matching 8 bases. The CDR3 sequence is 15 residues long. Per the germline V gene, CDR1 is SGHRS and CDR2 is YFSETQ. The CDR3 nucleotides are TGCGCCAGCAGTTTGGGAACCGACAGGGGCTACGAGCAGTACTTC. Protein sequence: CASSLGTDRGYEQYF.

CDR3 residues: CASSHPTDRGTETQYF. The CDR3 bases are TGCGCCAGCAGTCACCCCACCGACCGGGGGACGGAGACCCAGTACTTC. This sequence joins TRBV23-1 and TRBJ2-5, with D perhaps matching TRBD2 (6 bases). TRBV23-1 is given ORF status, its function remaining uncertain. This CDR3 has 16 amino acids. V lost 3 bases, J lost 5 bases, and 19 bases lay in between.

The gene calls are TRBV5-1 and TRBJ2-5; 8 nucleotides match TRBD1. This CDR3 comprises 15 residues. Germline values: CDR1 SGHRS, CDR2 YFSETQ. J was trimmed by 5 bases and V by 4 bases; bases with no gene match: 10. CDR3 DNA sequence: TGCGCCAGCAGCCCTCAACCGGACAGGGTGGAGACCCAGTACTTC. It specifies CASSPQPDRVETQYF.

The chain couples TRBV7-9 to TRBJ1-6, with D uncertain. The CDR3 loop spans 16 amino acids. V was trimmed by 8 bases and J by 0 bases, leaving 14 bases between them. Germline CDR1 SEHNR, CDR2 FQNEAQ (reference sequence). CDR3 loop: CASGNSGGSYNSPLHF. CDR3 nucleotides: TGTGCCAGCGGAAACTCAGGTGGCTCCTATAATTCACCCCTCCACTTT.

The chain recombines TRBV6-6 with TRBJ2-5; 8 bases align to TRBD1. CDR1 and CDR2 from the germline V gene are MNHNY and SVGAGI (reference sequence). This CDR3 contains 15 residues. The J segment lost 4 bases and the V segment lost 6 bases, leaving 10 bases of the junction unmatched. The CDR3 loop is CASSHDNGQGETQYF. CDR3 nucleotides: TGTGCCAGCAGCCACGACAACGGACAGGGAGAGACCCAGTACTTC.

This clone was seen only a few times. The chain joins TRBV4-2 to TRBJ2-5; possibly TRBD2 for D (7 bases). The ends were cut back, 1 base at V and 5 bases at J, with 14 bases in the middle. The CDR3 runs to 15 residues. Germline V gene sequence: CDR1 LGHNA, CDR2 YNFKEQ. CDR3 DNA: TGTGCCAGCAGCCAAGTTCCAGGGGAGGGTGAGACCCAGTACTTC. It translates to CASSQVPGEGETQYF.

In DNA form, the CDR3 reads TGTGCCAGCAGCTTTTCGACAGTAAGCACTGAAGCTTTCTTT. Translating gives CASSFSTVSTEAFF. The rearrangement links TRBV5-8 to TRBJ1-1; TRBD1 might be the D (5 bases). The length of the CDR3 is 14 residues. V gave up 2 bases and J gave up 4 bases, with 12 bases separating them. CDR1 and CDR2 from the germline V gene are SGHTS and YDEGEE.

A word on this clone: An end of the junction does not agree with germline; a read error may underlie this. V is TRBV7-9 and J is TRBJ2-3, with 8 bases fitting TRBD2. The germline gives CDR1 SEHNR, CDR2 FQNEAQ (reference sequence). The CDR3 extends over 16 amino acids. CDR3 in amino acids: CSSSYGLALSLDTQYF. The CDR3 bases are TGTTCCAGCAGCTACGGACTAGCCCTCTCCCTGGATACGCAGTATTTT.

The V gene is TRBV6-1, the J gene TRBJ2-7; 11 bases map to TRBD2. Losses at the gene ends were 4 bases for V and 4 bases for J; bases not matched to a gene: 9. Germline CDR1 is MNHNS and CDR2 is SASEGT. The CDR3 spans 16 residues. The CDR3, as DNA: TGTGCCAGCAGTGGGGCGGGACTAGCGGAGATATACGAGCAGTACTTC. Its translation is CASSGAGLAEIYEQYF.

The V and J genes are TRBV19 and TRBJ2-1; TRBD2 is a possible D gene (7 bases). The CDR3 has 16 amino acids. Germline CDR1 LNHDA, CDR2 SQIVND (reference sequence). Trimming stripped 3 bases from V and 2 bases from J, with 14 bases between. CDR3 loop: CASSILGGPPYNEQFF. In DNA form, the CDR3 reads TGTGCCAGTAGTATCTTGGGGGGGCCACCCTACAATGAGCAGTTCTTC.

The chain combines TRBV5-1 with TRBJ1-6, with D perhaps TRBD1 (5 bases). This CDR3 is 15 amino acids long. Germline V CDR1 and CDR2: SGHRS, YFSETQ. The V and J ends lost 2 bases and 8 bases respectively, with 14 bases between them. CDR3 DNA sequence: TGCGCCAGCAGCTTTGGTAGGGGTTCTGATTCACCCCTCCACTTT. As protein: CASSFGRGSDSPLHF.

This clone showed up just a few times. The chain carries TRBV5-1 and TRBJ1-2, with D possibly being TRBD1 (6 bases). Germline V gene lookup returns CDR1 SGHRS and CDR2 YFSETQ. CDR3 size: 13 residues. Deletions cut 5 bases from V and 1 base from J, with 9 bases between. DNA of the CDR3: TGCGCCAGCAGAACAGGGATTAACTATGGCTACACCTTC. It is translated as CASRTGINYGYTF.

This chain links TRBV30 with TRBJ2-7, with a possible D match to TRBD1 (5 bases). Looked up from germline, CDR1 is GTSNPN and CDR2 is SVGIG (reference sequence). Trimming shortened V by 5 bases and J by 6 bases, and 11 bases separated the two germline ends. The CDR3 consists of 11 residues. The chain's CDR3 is CAWGARGEQYF. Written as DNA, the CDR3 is TGTGCCTGGGGGGCTCGCGGCGAGCAGTACTTC.

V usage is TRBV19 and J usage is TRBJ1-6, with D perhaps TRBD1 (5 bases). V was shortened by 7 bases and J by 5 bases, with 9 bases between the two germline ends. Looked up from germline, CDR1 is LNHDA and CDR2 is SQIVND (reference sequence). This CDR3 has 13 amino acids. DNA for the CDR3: TGTGCCAGTAAGGACACCAATAATTCACCCCTCCACTTT. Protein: CASKDTNNSPLHF.

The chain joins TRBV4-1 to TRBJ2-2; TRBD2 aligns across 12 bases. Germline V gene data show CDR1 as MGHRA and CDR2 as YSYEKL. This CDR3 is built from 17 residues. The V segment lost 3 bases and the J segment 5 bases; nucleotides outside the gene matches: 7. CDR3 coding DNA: TGCGCCAGCAGCCACAGTCTAGCGGGGGGGAGTACCGGGGAGCTGTTTTTT. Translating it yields CASSHSLAGGSTGELFF.

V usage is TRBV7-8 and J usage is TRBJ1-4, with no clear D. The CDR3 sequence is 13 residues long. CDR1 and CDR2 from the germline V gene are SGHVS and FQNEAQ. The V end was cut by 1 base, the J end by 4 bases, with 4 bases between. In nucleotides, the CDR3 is TGTGCCAGCAGCTTAGGCAGTAATGAAAAACTGTTTTTT. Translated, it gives CASSLGSNEKLFF. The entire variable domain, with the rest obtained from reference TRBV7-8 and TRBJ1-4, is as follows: GAGVSQSPRYKVAKRGQDVALRCDPISGHVSLFWYQQALGQGPEFLTYFQNEAQLDKSGLPSDRFFAERPEGSVSTLKIQRTQQEDSAVYLCASSLGSNEKLFFGSGTQLSVL.